The clone carrying this T cell receptor (beta chain) registers medium-sized by frequency. Its matching antigen is unknown. Patients were aged median 11.6 years with disease lasting median approximately seven years. Data came from immunoSEQ multiplex PCR; TCRdb stores just in-frame clones and leaves some out. The sample has under 1,300 clones. This entry is derived from a study of synovial regulatory T cells in juvenile arthritis. Study-level information: One patient received methotrexate plus infliximab; one lacked treatment information.

Study-level results: Largely private between patients, iaTreg TCR repertoires showed partial overlap with synovial Teff and blood CPL repertoires. Inflammation-associated Treg cells in blood had less TCR diversity than the remaining blood Treg cells.

This CDR3 has 11 amino acids. No DNA is recorded. Germline V gene lookup returns CDR1 MDHEN and CDR2 SYDVKM. The source is a donor between 2 and 35 years old with juvenile idiopathic arthritis. The chain recombines TRBV28 with TRBJ2-7; the D call of TRBD2 rests on TCRdb alone, since no DNA is present to check it. Source material: Treg cells from blood. Subset given: HLA-DR+ inflammation-associated blood Treg cells. The CDR3 loop reads CASSSRTDSSF.